This T cell receptor (beta chain) was identified during a study of blood T cell repertoires in COVID-19. The ends lost 3 bases at V and 3 bases at J; junction bases unmatched: 8. The germline gives CDR1 MNHEY, CDR2 SMNVEV (reference sequence). This CDR3 is built from 16 residues. Assay used: immunoSEQ multiplex PCR; TCRdb lists only in-frame clones, some missing. This sample has some 670,000 clones, with around 89% found just once. The rearrangement uses TRBV27 and TRBJ2-7; 10 bases are a match to TRBD1. Sequencing used peripheral blood. The sequence derives from a woman aged 18-30 years with acute or convalescent COVID-19. The CDR3 is CASSLRVGTGVYEQYF. CDR3 coding DNA: TGTGCCAGCAGTTTGCGGGTGGGGACAGGGGTCTACGAGCAGTACTTC.